This TCR beta chain was obtained from a study of Graves' ophthalmopathy and Graves' hyperthyroidism (dated by TCRdb to 2016 to 2018). For context, the study as a whole: Peripheral blood was collected at initial diagnosis, prior to any treatment. To tell Graves' ophthalmopathy apart from Graves' hyperthyroidism, and to predict which patients would progress to ophthalmopathy, the study relied on TCR beta repertoire signatures. In total, around 140 blood samples were TCR-sequenced: 43 ophthalmopathy, over 70 hyperthyroidism and approximately 17 hyperthyroidism-to-ophthalmopathy patients. To explore V-J signatures that separate ophthalmopathy from hyperthyroidism, a discovery set of 95 to 100 patients was enrolled, consisting of 43 with ophthalmopathy and approximately 57 with stable hyperthyroidism. An independent validation cohort was composed of fewer than 20 hyperthyroidism patients and about 17 patients who later progressed from hyperthyroidism to ophthalmopathy. In over five hyperthyroidism patients, T-cell repertoires of thyroid tissue and blood were compared. After sampling, hyperthyroidism patients received methimazole starting at 30 mg daily, and ophthalmopathy patients received high-dose intravenous methylprednisolone. For training and testing, the 100 or so patients in the discovery cohort were randomly divided in a 7:3 ratio.

Ophthalmopathy patients had moderately to severely active disease, Clinical Activity Score of at least 3, NOSPECS grade of at least 4, and disease duration under 3 months. Patients with other autoimmune diseases, uncontrolled infections, pregnancy or lactation were excluded from the study. Diagnosis was based on clinical symptoms, serum thyroxine, TRAb, thyroid ultrasound and orbital computed tomography. Ficoll-Paque density gradient centrifugation was used to isolate PBMCs from around 10 ml of fresh peripheral blood. Total RNA was extracted using Trizol reagent, and RNA quality was checked on an Agilent 2100 Bioanalyzer. Sequences SGHRS (CDR1) and YFSETQ (CDR2) are obtained from the germline V gene. V is reduced by 4 bases and J by 2 bases, leaving a spacing of 12 bases between them. The CDR3 measures 14 amino acids from cysteine to phenylalanine. Just CDR3 DNA is preserved here, 42 bases in frame from base 1.

This clonotype was counted many times. What this receptor recognizes is not known. Base qualities are not provided; no much larger clone lies one nucleotide away. The investigation overall reported the following: In cross-validation, the 13-signature model distinguished ophthalmopathy from stable hyperthyroidism with about 87% sensitivity and around 82% specificity, and in the test set the corresponding values were around 80% and 75%. In validation, the model predicted ophthalmopathy progression with nearly 71% sensitivity and 72.22% specificity; some 13 predicted patients were CT-confirmed with GO in a median of about 7.1 months. Most expanded thyroid clonotypes with frequency above 0.001 were also detected in blood, suggesting blood repertoires may reflect the thyroid immune response. Sample size was not predetermined statistically, and investigators were not blinded to group allocation.

TCR beta CDR3 regions were amplified from RNA transcripts for repertoire sequencing. A first-round RT-PCR used HTBI primers with the Qiagen OneStep RT-PCR kit, followed by a second-round multiplex PCR, size selection and purification. Sequencing of the libraries was carried out on an Illumina HiSeq2000 in paired-end mode with 100 bp reads. As for the authors' bioinformatics: Reads were processed with SOAPnuke, discarding reads with adapters, uncalled bases, mean Phred below 15, or no exact constant-primer or identifier match. High-quality paired reads were merged with COPE v1.2.5. Clonotypes were defined as unique nucleotide sequences and were aligned to IMGT TRB V, D and J references using MiTCR v1.1. Analysis was restricted to V-J combinations with a frequency above 0.0001, which covered over 98% of repertoires. A TCR clonal expansion and chaos score per V-J combination was defined as the ratio of F50 clonal expansion to chaos observed in the TCRdist matrix. Welch's t-statistics and random forest were used to narrow the features down to 10 to 15 V-J combinations, which were then fed into a naive Bayes classifier. The Morisita-Horn index was used to measure how similar the thyroid and blood repertoires were. TCRdb applied fastp at Q25 and MiXCR to the public reads, then kept only in-frame beta chains. Rows merge per CDR3 protein into single entries with the most common DNA and genes. What appears here as the V and J calls and clone size reflects TCRdb's work, not the paper's. For this sample the table gives roughly 400,000 distinct CDR3 sequences, of which roughly 18% were detected only once. Clones ranked in the top ten supply roughly 1.5% of the sample.

The chain links TRBV5-1 with TRBJ1-2; the D region possibly corresponds to TRBD1 (6 bases align). The TCR comes from a woman under 30 with Graves' ophthalmopathy. Donor details come from another sample of the same person, matched by shared clones. The sample consisted of peripheral blood. The DNA is TGCGCCAGCAGCACTACGACAGGAAACTATGGCTACACCTTC. This is translated as CASSTTTGNYGYTF.